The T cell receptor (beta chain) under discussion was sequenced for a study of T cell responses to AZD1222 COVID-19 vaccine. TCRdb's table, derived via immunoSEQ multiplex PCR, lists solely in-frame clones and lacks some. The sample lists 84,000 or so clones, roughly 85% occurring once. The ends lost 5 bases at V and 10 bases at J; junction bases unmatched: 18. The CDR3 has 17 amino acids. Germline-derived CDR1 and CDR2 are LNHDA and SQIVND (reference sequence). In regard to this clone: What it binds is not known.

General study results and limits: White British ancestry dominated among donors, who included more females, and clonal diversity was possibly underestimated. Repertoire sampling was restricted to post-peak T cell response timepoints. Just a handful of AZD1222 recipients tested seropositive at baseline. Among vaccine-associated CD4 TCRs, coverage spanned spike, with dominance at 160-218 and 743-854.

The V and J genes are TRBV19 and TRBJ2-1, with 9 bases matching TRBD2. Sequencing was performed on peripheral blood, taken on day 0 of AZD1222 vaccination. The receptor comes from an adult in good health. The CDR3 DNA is TGTGCCAGTAGTGGAGGGACTAGCAGCCTTTTAATCGCCGAGCAGTTCTTC. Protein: CASSGGTSSLLIAEQFF.